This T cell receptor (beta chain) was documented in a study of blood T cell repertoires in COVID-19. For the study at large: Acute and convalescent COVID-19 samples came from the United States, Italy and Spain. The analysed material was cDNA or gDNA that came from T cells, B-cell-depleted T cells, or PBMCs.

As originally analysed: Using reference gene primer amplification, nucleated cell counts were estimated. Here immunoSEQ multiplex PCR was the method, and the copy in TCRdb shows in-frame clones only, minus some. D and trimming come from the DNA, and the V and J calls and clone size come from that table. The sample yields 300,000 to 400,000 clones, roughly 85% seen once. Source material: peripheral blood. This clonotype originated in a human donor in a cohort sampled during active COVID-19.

CDR3 nucleotides: TGTGCCAGTAGTATCGGCAGGGCCTACACCACCGAAAAACTGTTTTTT. Its protein product is CASSIGRAYTTEKLFF. V is TRBV19 and J is TRBJ1-4, with a possible D match to TRBD1 (5 bases). From germline, CDR1 is LNHDA and CDR2 SQIVND (reference sequence). The CDR3 sequence is 16 residues long. V was cut by 3 bases and J by 8 bases, with 19 bases left in between. Full variable domain (rest looked up from reference TRBV19 and TRBJ1-4): DGGITQSPKYLFRKEGQNVTLSCEQNLNHDAMYWYRQDPGQGLRLIYYSQIVNDFQKGDIAEGYSVSREKKESFPLTVTSAQKNPTAFYLCASSIGRAYTTEKLFFGSGTQLSVL.